This passage covers 25 T cell receptor beta chains from one sample sequenced in a study of CD8 T cells in ankylosing spondylitis. Study results and caveats: A TCR beta motif of under ten highly homologous variants seemed to mark ankylosing spondylitis blood.

MiXCR, applied by TCRdb to the 5' RACE reads, yields one record per CDR3 protein. The sample has 470,000 or so distinct CDR3 sequences, around 26% seen once; the top ten hold about 0.89%. Which antigens these TCRs recognize remains unknown. Sequencing used blood, either unsorted or a sorted T cell fraction (not recorded which). Receptors were obtained from a male donor with ankylosing spondylitis.

This CDR3 is CASRGDPGTGELFF. DNA for the CDR3: TGTGCCAGCAGGGGGGACCCGGGGACCGGGGAGCTGTTTTTT. This chain uses TRBV7-9 with TRBJ2-2; D may correspond to TRBD1 or TRBD2 (5 bases each). Trimming stripped 6 bases from V and 5 bases from J, with 13 bases between. Germline CDR1 SEHNR, CDR2 FQNEAQ (reference sequence). This CDR3 spans 14 amino acids. Combining the CDR3 with reference TRBV7-9 and TRBJ2-2 gives the whole variable domain DTGVSQNPRHKITKRGQNVTFRCDPISEHNRLYWYRQTLGQGPEFLTYFQNEAQLEKSRLLSDRFSAERPKGSFSTLEIQRTEQGDSAMYLCASRGDPGTGELFFGEGSRLTVL.

V and J are TRBV2 and TRBJ2-7; D gene uncertain. The germline CDR1 and CDR2 sequences are SNHLY and FYNNEI. The CDR3 runs to 14 residues. With 4 bases removed from V and 2 bases from J, the gap between germline ends came to 12 bases. CDR3: CASSVMGSTYEQYF. The DNA of the CDR3 is TGTGCCAGCAGTGTTATGGGCTCCACCTACGAGCAGTACTTC.

In this sample, this clonotype turned up a few times. The rearrangement uses TRBV28 and TRBJ2-7, with 8 bases lining up with TRBD2. The V segment lost 5 bases and the J segment 4 bases; nucleotides outside the gene matches: 10. The CDR3 consists of 15 residues. From germline, CDR1 is MDHEN and CDR2 SYDVKM. CDR3 nucleotides: TGTGCCAGCAGTGTCGACGGGAGGGTTGGGTACGAGCAGTACTTC. It translates to CASSVDGRVGYEQYF.

The chain employs TRBV9 and TRBJ1-1, with a possible D match to TRBD1 (5 bases). The germline V gene encodes CDR1 SGDLS and CDR2 YYNGEE. The germline V and J ends were trimmed by 0 bases and 3 bases, with 9 bases remaining between them. CDR3 size: 14 residues. CDR3 DNA: TGTGCCAGCAGCGTAGAGCTCAGGGACACTGAAGCTTTCTTT. Its translation is CASSVELRDTEAFF. Full variable domain (rest looked up from reference TRBV9 and TRBJ1-1): DSGVTQTPKHLITATGQRVTLRCSPRSGDLSVYWYQQSLDQGLQFLIQYYNGEERAKGNILERFSAQQFPDLHSELNLSSLELGDSALYFCASSVELRDTEAFFGQGTRLTVV.

V gene TRBV12-3 or TRBV12-4 combines with J gene TRBJ2-7; D tentatively reads TRBD1 or TRBD2 (5 bases each). The CDR3 extends over 16 amino acids. V gave up 5 bases and J gave up 4 bases, with 21 bases separating them. CDR3 sequence (DNA): TGTGCCAGCAGTCGTTCGTGGGACCCTCCCCAATACGAGCAGTACGTC. The encoded protein is CASSRSWDPPQYEQYV.

This chain links TRBV11-1 with TRBJ2-5; the D is unclear. V lost 3 bases and J lost 5, with 10 bases in between. Germline CDR1 and CDR2: SGHAT and FQDESV (reference sequence). The length of the CDR3 is 13 residues. The CDR3 DNA reads as TGTGCCAGCAGCTTCGGTCTCGGGGAGACCCAGTACTTC. It translates to CASSFGLGETQYF.

V gene TRBV18 combines with J gene TRBJ2-1; D perhaps matches TRBD2 (5 bases). The germline V and J ends were trimmed by 1 base and 6 bases, with 13 bases remaining between them. This CDR3 comprises 15 residues. Germline assignment: CDR1 KGHSH and CDR2 LQKENI. CDR3 loop: CASSPQRGNRNEQFF. In DNA, the CDR3 is TGTGCCAGCTCACCACAGAGAGGGAATCGCAATGAGCAGTTCTTC.

The chain carries TRBV5-1 and TRBJ2-1, with TRBD2 identical over 10 bases. In germline, CDR1 is SGHRS, CDR2 YFSETQ. V was pared by 0 bases and J by 7 bases, with 4 bases of the junction left unmatched. The CDR3 extends over 15 amino acids. CDR3 protein: CASSLASGSLNEQFF. The CDR3 DNA reads as TGCGCCAGCAGCTTGGCTAGCGGGAGTTTAAATGAGCAGTTCTTC.

A single count supports this clonotype. The J gene is TRBJ2-5, the V gene TRBV7-2; no clear D. CDR1 and CDR2 from the germline V gene are SGHTA and FQGNSA. The CDR3 is 15 residues long. V lost 5 bases and J 1 base, leaving 14 bases between the germline ends. In DNA, the CDR3 is TGTGCCAGCAGCCTAGGTTCGTACTTCCAAGAGACCCAGTACTTC. Its protein product is CASSLGSYFQETQYF. Full variable domain (outside the CDR3, taken from reference TRBV7-2 and TRBJ2-5): GAGVSQSPSNKVTEKGKDVELRCDPISGHTALYWYRQSLGQGLEFLIYFQGNSAPDKSGLPSDRFSAERTGGSVSTLTIQRTQQEDSAVYLCASSLGSYFQETQYFGPGTRLLVL.

This clonotype has only a few counts. V gene TRBV5-1 combines with J gene TRBJ2-3, with D perhaps assigned TRBD1 or TRBD2 (5 bases each). Germline V gives CDR1 SGHRS, CDR2 YFSETQ. V was pared by 2 bases and J by 2 bases, with 9 bases between. CDR3 length: 14 residues. CDR3 sequence (DNA): TGCGCCAGCAGCTTCAGGGACCCCACAGATACGCAGTATTTT. It is translated as CASSFRDPTDTQYF.

This clonotype was counted only a few times. The rearrangement joins TRBV29-1 to TRBJ1-2; 7 positions match TRBD1. The CDR3 sequence is 12 residues long. Germline V gene sequence: CDR1 SQVTM, CDR2 ANQGSEA. V was clipped by 7 bases and J by 0 bases; unmatched bases: 2. The CDR3 bases are TGCAGCGGTCAGGGGGCTAACTATGGCTACACCTTC. As protein: CSGQGANYGYTF.

V is TRBV28 and J is TRBJ2-1; 10 positions match TRBD2. From germline, CDR1 is MDHEN and CDR2 SYDVKM. Germline trimming cut 5 bases from V and 2 bases from J; bases unmatched to any gene: 18. The CDR3 consists of 20 residues. CDR3: CASSTDPGGPSGSPYNEQFF. Written as DNA, the CDR3 is TGTGCCAGCAGTACGGACCCGGGAGGTCCTAGCGGGAGTCCCTACAATGAGCAGTTCTTC. The full variable domain, completed using reference TRBV28 and TRBJ2-1, is DVKVTQSSRYLVKRTGEKVFLECVQDMDHENMFWYRQDPGLGLRLIYFSYDVKMKEKGDIPEGYSVSREKKERFSLILESASTNQTSMYLCASSTDPGGPSGSPYNEQFFGPGTRLTVL.

This clonotype was counted between two and nine times. The J gene is TRBJ1-1, the V gene TRBV7-6, with a weak D call TRBD1 (5 bases). Germline lookup yields CDR1 SGHVS and CDR2 FNYEAQ. V lost 1 base and J 6 bases, leaving 12 bases between the germline ends. This CDR3 is 14 amino acids long. This chain's CDR3 is CASSLVGGEAEAFF. The DNA of the CDR3 is TGTGCCAGCAGCTTAGTGGGAGGGGAGGCTGAAGCTTTCTTT.

Remarks on this clonotype: Germline and junction disagree at one end, which may indicate a read error. The chain employs TRBV18 and TRBJ1-2; D is unresolved. The germline gives CDR1 KGHSH, CDR2 LQKENI. This CDR3 has 14 residues. CDR3 nucleotide sequence: TGTGCCAGCTCCCCACAGATGCGAGGTGATGGCTACACCTTC. Translated: CASSPQMRGDGYTF. The full variable domain, with the rest looked up from reference TRBV18 and TRBJ1-2, is NAGVMQNPRHLVRRRGQEARLRCSPMKGHSHVYWYRQLPEEGLKFMVYLQKENIIDESGMPKERFSAEFPKEGPSILRIQQVVRGDSAAYFCASSPQMRGDGYTFGSGTRLTVV.

This rearrangement joins TRBV27 to TRBJ2-1, with D perhaps TRBD1 or TRBD2 (5 bases each). CDR3 length: 16 residues. Germline values: CDR1 MNHEY, CDR2 SMNVEV (reference sequence). Trimming cost V 6 bases and J 2 bases, with 17 bases left between them. The CDR3, as DNA: TGTGCCAGCAGACGCCTCGTGGGGGTGACCTACAATGAGCAGTTCTTC. Amino acid sequence: CASRRLVGVTYNEQFF.

This clonotype was counted many times. The chain combines TRBV29-1 with TRBJ2-2; possibly TRBD1 for D (6 bases). Germline lookup yields CDR1 SQVTM and CDR2 ANQGSEA. The CDR3 is 14 amino acids. V lost 7 bases and J 1 base, leaving 13 bases between the germline ends. CDR3 nucleotides: TGCAGCGCTAAAGGACAGAAGAACACCGGGGAGCTGTTTTTT. This encodes CSAKGQKNTGELFF.

This rearrangement joins TRBV7-2 to TRBJ2-3, with D unresolved. V shed 1 base and J shed 2 bases, with 7 bases lying between them. Per the germline V gene, CDR1 is SGHTA and CDR2 is FQGNSA. CDR3 length: 14 amino acids. Here the CDR3 reads CASSLGPATDTQYF. The CDR3 DNA follows: TGTGCCAGCAGCTTAGGTCCGGCCACAGATACGCAGTATTTT.

This clonotype has only a few counts. V and J are TRBV20-1 and TRBJ2-7; TRBD2 agrees at 7 bases. Losses at the gene ends were 5 bases for V and 2 bases for J; bases not matched to a gene: 12. This CDR3 region has 15 residues. Germline CDR1 is DFQATT and CDR2 is SNEGSKA (reference sequence). CDR3 nucleotide sequence: TGCAGTGCTTCTCCCCTTGGAGCGGGGACCTACGAGCAGTACGTC. Its translation: CSASPLGAGTYEQYV.

The rearrangement joins TRBV5-1 to TRBJ2-1, with 7 bases identical to TRBD1. Germline CDR1 reads SGHRS; CDR2 reads YFSETQ. This CDR3 has 15 amino acids. V shed 5 bases and J 8 bases; nucleotides not matched to a gene: 13. CDR3 protein: CASRPRDSPLDEQFF. CDR3 in DNA: TGCGCCAGCAGACCCCGGGACAGCCCTTTGGATGAGCAGTTCTTC.

This sequence joins TRBV11-2 and TRBJ2-3; TRBD2 agrees at 10 bases. CDR1 SGHAT and CDR2 FQNNGV come from the germline V gene. V dropped 2 bases and J dropped 0; count of bases not matched to a gene: 5. The CDR3 runs 17 residues. CDR3 nucleotide sequence: TGTGCCAGCAGCTTATTTCGGACTAGCGGTAGCACAGATACGCAGTATTTT. It codes for CASSLFRTSGSTDTQYF.

This clonotype showed up just once. V is TRBV11-2 and J is TRBJ2-3, with TRBD2 as a possible D gene (6 bases). The CDR3 extends over 18 amino acids. V was trimmed by 5 bases and J by 1 base, leaving 22 bases between them. Germline V lookup: CDR1 SGHAT, CDR2 FQNNGV. CDR3 nucleotide sequence: TGTGCCAGCAGCACACTGATTAGGATTAGCGGCCGCACAGATACGCAGTATTTT. This codes for CASSTLIRISGRTDTQYF.

The CDR3 protein is CASSTIQGNTEAFF. CDR3 in DNA: TGCGCCAGCAGCACCATACAGGGGAACACTGAAGCTTTCTTT. The chain is built from TRBV5-1 and TRBJ1-1, with a tentative D call TRBD1 (6 bases). Trimming removed 4 bases at V and 1 base at J, with 11 bases between. CDR3 length equals 14 residues. CDR1 and CDR2 (germline): SGHRS, YFSETQ. The whole variable domain, filled in from reference TRBV5-1 and TRBJ1-1, reads KAGVTQTPRYLIKTRGQQVTLSCSPISGHRSVSWYQQTPGQGLQFLFEYFSETQRNKGNFPGRFSGRQFSNSRSEMNVSTLELGDSALYLCASSTIQGNTEAFFGQGTRLTVV.

The chain couples TRBV18 to TRBJ1-6; D is unresolved. The CDR3 runs to 18 residues. V was clipped by 1 base and J by 7 bases, with 20 bases between them. CDR1 and CDR2 from the germline V gene are KGHSH and LQKENI. The CDR3 sequence: CASSPLGLSRSANSPLHF. DNA of the CDR3: TGTGCCAGCTCACCACTAGGATTAAGTCGCTCGGCGAATTCACCCCTCCACTTT.

This clonotype was counted only a few times. This sequence joins TRBV2 and TRBJ2-2, with D unclear. V gave up 1 base and J gave up 4 bases, with 10 bases separating them. The CDR3 has 15 residues. Germline values: CDR1 SNHLY, CDR2 FYNNEI. CDR3: CASSEGGISTGELFF. CDR3 in DNA: TGTGCCAGCAGTGAAGGCGGCATAAGCACCGGGGAGCTGTTTTTT.

This clonotype was seen a few times. The CDR3 loop reads CASSQQRGGNEKLFF. The CDR3 coding sequence is TGTGCCAGCAGCCAACAGAGGGGGGGAAATGAAAAACTGTTTTTT. V is TRBV7-2 and J is TRBJ1-4; D perhaps matches TRBD1 (6 bases). In germline, CDR1 is SGHTA, CDR2 FQGNSA. The CDR3 contains 15 residues. Trimming pared 5 bases from V and 5 bases from J, leaving 15 bases between.